Only a few counts were recorded for the clone carrying this T cell receptor beta chain. Alongside a J-beta primer mix, a sample-barcoded 5' primer served in a second PCR lasting 7 to 11 cycles. TCRdb reprocessed the 5' RACE reads with MiXCR, giving one entry per CDR3 protein. Among about 1.8 million distinct CDR3 sequences listed, around half were seen once. The sample originates from a study of blood T cells in healthy people across ages. Study-wide context: Researchers report that template switching captured about one barcoded beta molecule per two T cells.

Deletions cut 3 bases from V and 3 bases from J, with 15 bases between. The CDR3 spans 16 residues. No fewer than 5 micrograms of total RNA were isolated from every sample. This chain links TRBV12-3 or TRBV12-4 with TRBJ2-1; the D gene is possibly TRBD2 (7 bases). Sequences were obtained from blood. The receptor comes from a woman between 35 and 50 years old in good health. This CDR3 reads CASSFRAGALYNEQFF. The DNA for the CDR3 is TGTGCCAGCAGTTTTAGGGCGGGGGCCCTCTACAATGAGCAGTTCTTC.